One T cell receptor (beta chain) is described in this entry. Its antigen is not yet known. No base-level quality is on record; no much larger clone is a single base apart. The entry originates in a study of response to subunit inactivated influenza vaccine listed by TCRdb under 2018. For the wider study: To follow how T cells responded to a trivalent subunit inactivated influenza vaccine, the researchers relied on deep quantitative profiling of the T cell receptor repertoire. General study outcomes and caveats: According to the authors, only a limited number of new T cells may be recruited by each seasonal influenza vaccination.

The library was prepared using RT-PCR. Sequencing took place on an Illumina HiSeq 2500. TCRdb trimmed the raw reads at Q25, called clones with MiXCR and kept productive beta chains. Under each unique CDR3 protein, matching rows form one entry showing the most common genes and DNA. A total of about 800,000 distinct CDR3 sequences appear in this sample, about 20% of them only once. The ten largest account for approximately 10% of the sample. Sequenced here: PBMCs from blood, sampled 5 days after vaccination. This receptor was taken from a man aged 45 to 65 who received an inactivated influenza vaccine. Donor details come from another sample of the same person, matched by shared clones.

The CDR3 reads as follows: CSARGPVEGGKLFF. The DNA reads TGCAGTGCTAGAGGACCGGTTGAAGGGGGAAAACTGTTTTTT. The V and J genes are TRBV20-1 and TRBJ1-4, with TRBD1 perhaps the D gene, on 6 matching bases. The CDR3, cysteine through phenylalanine, is 14 amino acids long. CDR3 DNA is the only sequence kept; it has 42 bases, read in frame from the first base. V sheds 1 base and J sheds 10 bases, leaving 16 bases between their ends. From a lookup of the germline V gene (reference sequence), CDR1 and CDR2 are DFQATT and SNEGSKA.